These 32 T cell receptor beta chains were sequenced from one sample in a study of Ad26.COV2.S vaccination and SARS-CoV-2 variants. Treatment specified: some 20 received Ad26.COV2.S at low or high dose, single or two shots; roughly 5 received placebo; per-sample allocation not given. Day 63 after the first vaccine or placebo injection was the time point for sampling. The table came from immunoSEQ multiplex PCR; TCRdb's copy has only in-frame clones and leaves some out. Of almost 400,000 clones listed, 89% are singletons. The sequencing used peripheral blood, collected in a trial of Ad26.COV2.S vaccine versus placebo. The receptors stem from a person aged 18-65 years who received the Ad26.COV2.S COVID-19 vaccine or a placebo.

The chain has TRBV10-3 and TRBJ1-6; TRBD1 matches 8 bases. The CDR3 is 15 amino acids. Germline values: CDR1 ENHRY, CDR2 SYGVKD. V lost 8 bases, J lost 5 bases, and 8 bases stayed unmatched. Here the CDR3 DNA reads TGTGCCATCTCCGAAGAGACAGGGGATAATTCACCCCTCCACTTT. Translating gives CAISEETGDNSPLHF.

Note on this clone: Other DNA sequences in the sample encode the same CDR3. This chain's CDR3 is CASSPQGARGNTIYF. In nucleotides, the CDR3 is TGTGCCAGCAGTCCCCAGGGGGCTCGTGGAAACACCATATATTTT. The chain uses TRBV2 and TRBJ1-3, with 8 bases lining up with TRBD1. The junction had 6 bases not matched to a gene; V was cut back by 5 bases and J by 3 bases. The germline CDR1 and CDR2 sequences are SNHLY and FYNNEI. This CDR3 comprises 15 residues.

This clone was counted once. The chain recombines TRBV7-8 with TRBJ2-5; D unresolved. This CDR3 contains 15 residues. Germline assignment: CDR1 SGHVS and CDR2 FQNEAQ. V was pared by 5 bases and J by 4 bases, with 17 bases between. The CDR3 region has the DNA TGTGCCAGCAGCCTCCTGGATATTGAGCGAGAGACCCAGTACTTC. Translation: CASSLLDIERETQYF. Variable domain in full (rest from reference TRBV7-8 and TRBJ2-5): GAGVSQSPRYKVAKRGQDVALRCDPISGHVSLFWYQQALGQGPEFLTYFQNEAQLDKSGLPSDRFFAERPEGSVSTLKIQRTQQEDSAVYLCASSLLDIERETQYFGPGTRLLVL.

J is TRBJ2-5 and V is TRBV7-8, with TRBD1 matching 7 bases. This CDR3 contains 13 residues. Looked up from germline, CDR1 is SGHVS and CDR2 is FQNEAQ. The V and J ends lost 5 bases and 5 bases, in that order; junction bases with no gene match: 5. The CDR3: CASSPPGGETQYF. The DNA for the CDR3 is TGTGCCAGCAGCCCACCAGGGGGTGAGACCCAGTACTTC.

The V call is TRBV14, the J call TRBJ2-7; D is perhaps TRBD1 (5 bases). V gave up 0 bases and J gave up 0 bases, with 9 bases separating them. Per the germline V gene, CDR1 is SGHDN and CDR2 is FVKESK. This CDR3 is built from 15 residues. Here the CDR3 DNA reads TGTGCCAGCAGCCAAGATGGGGCTAGCTCCTACGAGCAGTACTTC. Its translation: CASSQDGASSYEQYF.

The CDR3 reads CASSLGTGQVTEAFF. In nucleotides, the CDR3 is TGCGCCAGCAGCTTGGGTACAGGCCAGGTCACTGAAGCTTTCTTT. The chain recombines TRBV5-1 with TRBJ1-1; D possibly corresponds to TRBD1 (5 bases). This CDR3 is built from 15 residues. Per the germline V gene, CDR1 is SGHRS and CDR2 is YFSETQ. The ends were cut back, 0 bases at V and 4 bases at J, with 13 bases in the middle.

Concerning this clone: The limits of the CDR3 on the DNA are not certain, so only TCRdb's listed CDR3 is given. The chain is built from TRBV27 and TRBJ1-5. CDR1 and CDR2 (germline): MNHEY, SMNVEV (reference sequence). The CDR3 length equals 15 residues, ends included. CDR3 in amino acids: CASSSSLPVGQPQHF.

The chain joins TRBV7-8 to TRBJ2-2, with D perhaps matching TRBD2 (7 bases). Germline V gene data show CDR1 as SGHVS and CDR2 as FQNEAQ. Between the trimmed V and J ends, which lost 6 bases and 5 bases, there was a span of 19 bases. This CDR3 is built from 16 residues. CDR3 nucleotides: TGTGCCAGCAGGGGGACAAGCGGGGTTGGGACCGGGGAGCTGTTTTTT. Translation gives CASRGTSGVGTGELFF.

CDR3 sequence: CASSPSGRGPPYEQYF. The CDR3 DNA reads TGCGCCAGCAGCCCCAGTGGTCGGGGTCCACCTTACGAGCAGTACTTC. V gene TRBV5-1 combines with J gene TRBJ2-7; D might be TRBD2 (5 bases). Trimming removed 4 bases at V and 4 bases at J, with 21 bases between. CDR1 is SGHRS and CDR2 is YFSETQ in the germline V gene. The CDR3 is 16 amino acids.

CDR3 protein: CASSPHRTSGIADTQYF. The CDR3 DNA sequence: TGTGCCAGCAGCCCTCACCGGACTAGCGGGATCGCAGATACGCAGTATTTT. The chain carries TRBV7-9 and TRBJ2-3; TRBD2 matches 12 bases. This CDR3 is 17 amino acids long. Germline V lookup: CDR1 SEHNR, CDR2 FQNEAQ (reference sequence). V lost 5 bases to trimming and J lost 4 bases; unmatched junction nucleotides: 10. Looking up the rest from reference TRBV7-9 and TRBJ2-3 gives the full variable domain: DTGVSQNPRHKITKRGQNVTFRCDPISEHNRLYWYRQTLGQGPEFLTYFQNEAQLEKSRLLSDRFSAERPKGSFSTLEIQRTEQGDSAMYLCASSPHRTSGIADTQYFGPGTRLTVL.

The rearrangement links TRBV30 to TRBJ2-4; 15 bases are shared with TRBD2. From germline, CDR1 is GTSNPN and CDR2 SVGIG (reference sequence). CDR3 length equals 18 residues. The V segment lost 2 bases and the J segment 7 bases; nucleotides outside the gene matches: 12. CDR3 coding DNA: TGTGCCTGGAGTTACCGAGGAGGGACTAGCGGGAGGAGGAACATTCAGTACTTC. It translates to CAWSYRGGTSGRRNIQYF.

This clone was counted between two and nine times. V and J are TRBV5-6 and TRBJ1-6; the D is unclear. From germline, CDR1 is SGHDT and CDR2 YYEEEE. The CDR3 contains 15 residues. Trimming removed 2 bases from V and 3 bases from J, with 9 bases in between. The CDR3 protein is CASSFGRIYNSPLHF. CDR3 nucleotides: TGTGCCAGCAGCTTTGGACGAATCTATAATTCACCCCTCCACTTT.

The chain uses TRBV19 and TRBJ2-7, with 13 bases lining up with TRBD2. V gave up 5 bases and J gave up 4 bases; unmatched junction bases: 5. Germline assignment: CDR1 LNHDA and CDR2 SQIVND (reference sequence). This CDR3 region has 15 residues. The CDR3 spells CASSPRTSGSYEQYF. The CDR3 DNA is TGTGCCAGTAGTCCCCGGACTAGCGGGAGTTACGAGCAGTACTTC.

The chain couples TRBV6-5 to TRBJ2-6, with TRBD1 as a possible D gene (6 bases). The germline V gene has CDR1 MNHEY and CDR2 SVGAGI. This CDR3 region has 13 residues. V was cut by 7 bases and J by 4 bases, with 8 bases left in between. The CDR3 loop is CASTGDGANVLTF. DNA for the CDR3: TGTGCCAGCACAGGGGACGGGGCCAACGTCCTGACTTTC.

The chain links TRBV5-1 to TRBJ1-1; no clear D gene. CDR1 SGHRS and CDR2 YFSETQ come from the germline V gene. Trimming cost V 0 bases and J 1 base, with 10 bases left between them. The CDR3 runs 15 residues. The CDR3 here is CASSLEGSTNTEAFF. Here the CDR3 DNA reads TGCGCCAGCAGCTTGGAAGGGAGTACGAACACTGAAGCTTTCTTT.

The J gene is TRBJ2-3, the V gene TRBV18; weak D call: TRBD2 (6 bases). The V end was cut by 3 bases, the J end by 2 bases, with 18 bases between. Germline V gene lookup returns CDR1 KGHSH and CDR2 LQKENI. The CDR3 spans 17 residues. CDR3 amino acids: CASSPLPLAINTDTQYF. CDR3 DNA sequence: TGTGCCAGCTCACCGTTGCCTCTAGCGATCAACACAGATACGCAGTATTTT.

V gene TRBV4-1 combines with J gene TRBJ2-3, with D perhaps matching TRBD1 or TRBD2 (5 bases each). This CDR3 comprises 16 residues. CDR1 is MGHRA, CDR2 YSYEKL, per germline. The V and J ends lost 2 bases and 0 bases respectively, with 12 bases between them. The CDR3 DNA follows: TGCGCCAGCAGCCAAAGGGGTGGCGGGAGCACAGATACGCAGTATTTT. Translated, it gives CASSQRGGGSTDTQYF.

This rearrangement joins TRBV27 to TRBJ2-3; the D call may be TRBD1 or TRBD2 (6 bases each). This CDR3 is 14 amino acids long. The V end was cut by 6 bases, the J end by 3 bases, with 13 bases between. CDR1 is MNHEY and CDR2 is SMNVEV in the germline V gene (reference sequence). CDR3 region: CASRIGGSTDTQYF. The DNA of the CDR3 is TGTGCCAGCAGAATAGGGGGGAGTACAGATACGCAGTATTTT.

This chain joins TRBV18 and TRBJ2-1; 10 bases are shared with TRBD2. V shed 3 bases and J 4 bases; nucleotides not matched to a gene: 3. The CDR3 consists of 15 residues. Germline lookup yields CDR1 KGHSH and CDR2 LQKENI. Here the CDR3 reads CASSPLAGAYNEQFF. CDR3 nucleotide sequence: TGTGCCAGCTCACCCCTAGCGGGGGCGTACAATGAGCAGTTCTTC.

The CDR3 sequence is CATSDSMSGANVLTF. The CDR3 region has the DNA TGTGCCACCAGTGATTCGATGTCTGGGGCCAACGTCCTGACTTTC. This chain links TRBV24-1 with TRBJ2-6; D uncertain. The CDR3 spans 15 residues. V shed 2 bases and J shed 1 base, with 5 bases lying between them. Germline lookup yields CDR1 KGHDR and CDR2 SFDVKD.

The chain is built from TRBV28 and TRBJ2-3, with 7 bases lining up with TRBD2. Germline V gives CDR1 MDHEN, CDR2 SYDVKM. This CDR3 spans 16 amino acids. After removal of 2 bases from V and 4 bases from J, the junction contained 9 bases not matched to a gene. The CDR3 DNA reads TGTGCCAGCAGTTTAGGTGGCGGGAGTCTCGCAGATACGCAGTATTTT. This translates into CASSLGGGSLADTQYF.

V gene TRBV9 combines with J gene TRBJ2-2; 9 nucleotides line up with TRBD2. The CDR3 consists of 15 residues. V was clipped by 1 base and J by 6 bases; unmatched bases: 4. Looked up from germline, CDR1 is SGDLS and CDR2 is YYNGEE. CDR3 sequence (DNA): TGTGCCAGCAGCGTAACTAGCGGGTTGGCCGGGGAGCTGTTTTTT. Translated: CASSVTSGLAGELFF.

CDR3 bases: TGCAGTGCTAGTATGACTAGCGGGAGGAGGAACAATGAGCAGTTCTTC. This codes for CSASMTSGRRNNEQFF. The V and J genes are TRBV20-1 and TRBJ2-1; 13 bases are a match to TRBD2. The CDR3 totals 16 residues. Looked up from germline, CDR1 is DFQATT and CDR2 is SNEGSKA (reference sequence). J lost 5 bases, V lost 3 bases, and 7 bases had no gene match.

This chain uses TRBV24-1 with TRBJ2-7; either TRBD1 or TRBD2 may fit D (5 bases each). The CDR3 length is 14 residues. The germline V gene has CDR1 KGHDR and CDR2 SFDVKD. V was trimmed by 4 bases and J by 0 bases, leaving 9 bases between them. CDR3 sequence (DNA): TGTGCCACCAGTGAAAGGGACCGCTCCTACGAGCAGTACTTC. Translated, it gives CATSERDRSYEQYF.

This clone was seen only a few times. The CDR3 nucleotides are TGTGCCAGCCAAGGAGGCATGAACACTGAAGCTTTCTTT. It codes for CASQGGMNTEAFF. The rearrangement uses TRBV2 and TRBJ1-1; no clear D. V lost 8 bases to trimming and J lost 0 bases, with 10 bases between them. The CDR3 covers 13 residues. CDR1 and CDR2 from the germline V gene are SNHLY and FYNNEI. The complete variable domain, with remaining parts taken from reference TRBV2 and TRBJ1-1, reads EPEVTQTPSHQVTQMGQEVILRCVPISNHLYFYWYRQILGQKVEFLVSFYNNEISEKSEIFDDQFSVERPDGSNFTLKIRSTKLEDSAMYFCASQGGMNTEAFFGQGTRLTVV.

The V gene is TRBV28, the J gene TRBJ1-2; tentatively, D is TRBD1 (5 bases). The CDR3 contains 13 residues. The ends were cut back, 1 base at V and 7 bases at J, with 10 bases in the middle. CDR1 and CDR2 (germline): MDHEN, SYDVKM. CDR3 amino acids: CASSLLGLGGYTF. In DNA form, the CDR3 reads TGTGCCAGCAGTTTATTGGGACTGGGTGGCTACACCTTC.

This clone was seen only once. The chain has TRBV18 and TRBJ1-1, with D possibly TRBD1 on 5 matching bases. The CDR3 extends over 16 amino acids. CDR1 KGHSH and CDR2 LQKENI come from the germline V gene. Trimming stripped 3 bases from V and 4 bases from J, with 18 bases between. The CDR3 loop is CASSPKGRPGGTEAFF. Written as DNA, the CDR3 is TGTGCCAGCTCACCGAAGGGACGGCCGGGGGGCACTGAAGCTTTCTTT.

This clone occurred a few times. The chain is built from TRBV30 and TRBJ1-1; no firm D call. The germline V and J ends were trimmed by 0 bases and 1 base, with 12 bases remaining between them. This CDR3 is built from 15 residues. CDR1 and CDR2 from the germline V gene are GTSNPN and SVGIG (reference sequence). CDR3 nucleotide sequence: TGTGCCTGGAGTGTGTACCTCCGGGGGAACACTGAAGCTTTCTTT. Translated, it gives CAWSVYLRGNTEAFF.

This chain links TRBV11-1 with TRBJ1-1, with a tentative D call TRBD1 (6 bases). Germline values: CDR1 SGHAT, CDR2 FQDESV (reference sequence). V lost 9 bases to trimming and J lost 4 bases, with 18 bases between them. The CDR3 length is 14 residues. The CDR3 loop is CASVRRGASTEAFF. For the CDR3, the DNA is TGTGCCAGTGTCCGCCGGGGGGCGTCCACTGAAGCTTTCTTT.

For the CDR3, the DNA is TGTGCCAGCAGTGATTTTAGCCTAGCGGGCACTGTCACAGATACGCAGTATTTT. It translates to CASSDFSLAGTVTDTQYF. The J gene is TRBJ2-3, the V gene TRBV28; 8 bases map to TRBD2. The CDR3 length is 18 residues. CDR1 and CDR2 from the germline V gene are MDHEN and SYDVKM. V trimming: 5 bases; J trimming: 2 bases; junction bases outside the gene matches: 15.

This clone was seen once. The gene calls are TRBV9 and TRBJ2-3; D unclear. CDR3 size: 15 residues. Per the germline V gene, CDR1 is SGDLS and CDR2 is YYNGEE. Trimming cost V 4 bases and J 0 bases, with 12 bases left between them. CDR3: CASSLGRTSTDTQYF. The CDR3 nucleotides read TGTGCCAGCAGCTTAGGGCGAACTAGCACAGATACGCAGTATTTT. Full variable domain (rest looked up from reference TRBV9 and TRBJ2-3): DSGVTQTPKHLITATGQRVTLRCSPRSGDLSVYWYQQSLDQGLQFLIQYYNGEERAKGNILERFSAQQFPDLHSELNLSSLELGDSALYFCASSLGRTSTDTQYFGPGTRLTVL.

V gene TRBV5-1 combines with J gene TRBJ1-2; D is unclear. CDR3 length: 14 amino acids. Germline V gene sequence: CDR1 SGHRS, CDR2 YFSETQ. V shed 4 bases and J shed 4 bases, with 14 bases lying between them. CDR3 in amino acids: CASSPLGHSYGYTF. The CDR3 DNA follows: TGCGCCAGCAGCCCCCTCGGGCACTCCTATGGCTACACCTTC.